The rows below give T cell receptor beta chains drawn from one sample of a study of shared clonotypes between healthy human individuals. Sequenced by immunoSEQ multiplex PCR; TCRdb stores in-frame clones only, minus some. The table includes approximately 2.4 million clones, approximately 94% detected once. The source material was naive CD4+ T cells sorted from blood. Source of these receptors: a man aged 18 to 29 in good health. The CDR3 runs from the conserved cysteine through the conserved F or W. D genes are given only for firm matches. Clone size is shown for a subset of rows, as once, few, many or a class of expanded clone.

d_call	cdr3_length	v_call	j_call	clone_size	cdr3_nt	cdr3_aa
-	13	TRBV5-1	TRBJ1-2	-	TGCGCCAGCAGCTTGGATTTGGGTTATGGCTACACCTTC	CASSLDLGYGYTF
TRBD2	17	TRBV7-2	TRBJ2-1	-	TGTGCCAGCAGCTTAGGGATTAGCGGGAGGCCGGGAAATGAGCAGTTCTTC	CASSLGISGRPGNEQFF
TRBD1	11	TRBV5-1	TRBJ2-1	-	TGCGCCAGCATTGACAGGGGGGAGCAGTTCTTC	CASIDRGEQFF
-	12	TRBV5-1	TRBJ1-1	-	TGCGCCAGCAGCCCCGGGGTAGGGGAAGCTTTCTTT	CASSPGVGEAFF
-	12	TRBV11-2	TRBJ2-1	-	TGTGCCAGCAGCCAGACCGGACTAGAGCAGTTCTTC	CASSQTGLEQFF
-	14	TRBV5-1	TRBJ2-1	-	TGCGCCAGCAGCTTGGGGCAGGACCACAATGAGCAGTTCTTC	CASSLGQDHNEQFF
-	14	TRBV6-6	TRBJ2-7	-	TGTGCCAGCAGTTACGGTGGCAGGGGCTACGAGCAGTACTTC	CASSYGGRGYEQYF
TRBD2	16	TRBV7-2	TRBJ2-5	-	TGTGCCAGCAGCTTAGATCCAGCGGGGGGCCGTGAGACCCAGTACTTC	CASSLDPAGGRETQYF
-	15	TRBV18	TRBJ2-3	-	TGTGCCAGCTCACCACCGGGTTCGGGCACAGATACGCAGTATTTT	CASSPPGSGTDTQYF
-	15	TRBV6-1	TRBJ1-6	-	TGTGCCAGCAGTGGGAGTACTAAGGCAGGTTCACCCCTCCACTTT	CASSGSTKAGSPLHF
-	14	TRBV10-2	TRBJ1-5	-	TGCGCCAGCAGCCCTTCCGCGGGAACCCAGCCCCAGCATTTT	CASSPSAGTQPQHF
-	16	TRBV4-3	TRBJ2-1	-	TGCGCCAGCAGCCAAGATCGAGCCGCCATTTGGAATGAGCAGTTCTTC	CASSQDRAAIWNEQFF
TRBD1	14	TRBV6-1	TRBJ2-7	-	TGTGCCAGCAGTGTAGGGACAGGGAACTACGAGCAGTACTTC	CASSVGTGNYEQYF
TRBD1	15	TRBV9	TRBJ1-2	once	TGTGCCAGCAGCCTTCAGGACAGGTCGAGCTATGGCTACACCTTC	CASSLQDRSSYGYTF
-	14	TRBV5-4	TRBJ2-7	-	TGTGCCAGCAGCTCCGCACATTACCCCTACGAGCAGTACTTC	CASSSAHYPYEQYF
-	14	TRBV30	TRBJ1-5	-	TGTGCCTGGTCCGGAGCGGTCAGCAATCAGCCCCAGCATTTT	CAWSGAVSNQPQHF
-	18	TRBV5-8	TRBJ1-6	-	TGTGCCAGCAGCTTGCGGGCAGGGGCGATCTCCTATAATTCACCCCTCCACTTT	CASSLRAGAISYNSPLHF
-	15	TRBV5-1	TRBJ2-5	-	TGCGCCAGCAGCTTGGACGGGGACAATTTACAGACCCAGTACTTC	CASSLDGDNLQTQYF
-	14	TRBV30	TRBJ2-2	-	TGTGCCTGGAGTCCCGCGCCTGCCGCCGGGGAGCTGTTTTTT	CAWSPAPAAGELFF
-	14	TRBV6-5	TRBJ2-2	-	TGTGCCAGCAGTTATTTGGGGCACACCGGGGAGCTGTTTTTT	CASSYLGHTGELFF
-	12	TRBV7-9	TRBJ1-1	-	TGTGCCAGCAGACCCGGGGGCCCTAGGGCTTTCTTT	CASRPGGPRAFF
-	16	TRBV2	TRBJ2-3	once	TGTGCCAGCAGCCAAGGGGGCGGGGGGCGCACAGATACGCAGTATTTT	CASSQGGGGRTDTQYF
TRBD1	13	TRBV28	TRBJ2-7	-	TGTGCCAGCAGATCCGGGACAGTCTACGAGCAGTACTTC	CASRSGTVYEQYF
TRBD1	15	TRBV5-1	TRBJ2-2	-	TGCGCCAGCAGCGTCGGGACAGGGTACGCCGGGGAGCTGTTTTTT	CASSVGTGYAGELFF
-	16	TRBV21-1	TRBJ2-2	-	TGTGCCAGCAGCCCGCGGGATCTCCCTGGGACCGGGGAGCTGTTTTTT	CASSPRDLPGTGELFF
TRBD1	16	TRBV7-6	TRBJ2-1	-	TGTGCCAGCAGCCTGAAGCTGGGACAGGGGGCGGGTGAGCAGTTCTTC	CASSLKLGQGAGEQFF
-	11	TRBV20-1	TRBJ2-7	-	TGCAGTGCTCGCATACGGGACGAGCAGTACTTC	CSARIRDEQYF
-	15	TRBV12-2	TRBJ2-7	-	TGTGCAAGTCGCTTAAAGGCGGGAGGGCCGGGAGAGCAGTACTTC	CASRLKAGGPGEQYF
TRBD2	15	TRBV9	TRBJ2-7	-	TGTGCCAGCAGCGTAGAGGCTAGCGGAGCCTACGAGCAGTACTTC	CASSVEASGAYEQYF
TRBD1	15	TRBV5-1	TRBJ1-1	-	TGCGCCAGCAGCACGAGACAGGGCCCGAACACTGAAGCTTTCTTT	CASSTRQGPNTEAFF
TRBD2	15	TRBV15	TRBJ2-5	-	TGTGCCACCAGCGTTCGCGGGAGGGGGGAAGAGACCCAGTACTTC	CATSVRGRGEETQYF